This T cell receptor beta chain came from a study of cytomegalovirus exposure and HLA in healthy donors. J lost 7 bases, V lost 7 bases, and 5 bases had no gene match. The CDR3 is made up of 14 amino acids. Looked up from germline, CDR1 is MNHEY and CDR2 is SVGAGI. This clone was recorded a few times. Primers for the PCR totalled 60 Vbeta and 13 Jbeta. The method was immunoSEQ multiplex PCR; TCRdb's version includes in-frame clones alone and lacks a portion of them. Found here are about 67,000 clones, approximately 67% of them singletons; the top ten hold 2% to 2.5%. This receptor was taken from a woman aged 25-40 years in good health and CMV-seronegative. This chain joins TRBV6-5 and TRBJ2-2; 11 bases fit TRBD1. The sample comprised PBMCs. CDR3 sequence: CASTRTGGSGELFF. CDR3 sequence (DNA): TGTGCCAGCACTCGGACAGGGGGCAGCGGGGAGCTGTTTTTT.